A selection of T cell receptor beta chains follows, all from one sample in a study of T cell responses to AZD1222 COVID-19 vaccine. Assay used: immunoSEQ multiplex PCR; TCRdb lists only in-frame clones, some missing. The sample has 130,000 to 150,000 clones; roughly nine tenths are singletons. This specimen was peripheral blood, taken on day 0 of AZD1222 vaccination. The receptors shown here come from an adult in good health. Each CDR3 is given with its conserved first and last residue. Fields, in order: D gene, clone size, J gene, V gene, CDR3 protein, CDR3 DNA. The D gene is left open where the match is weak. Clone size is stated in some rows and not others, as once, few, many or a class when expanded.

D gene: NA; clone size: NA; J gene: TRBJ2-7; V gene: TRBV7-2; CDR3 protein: CASSFNKGPGEQYF; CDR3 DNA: TGTGCCAGCAGCTTTAATAAGGGGCCGGGGGAGCAGTACTTC
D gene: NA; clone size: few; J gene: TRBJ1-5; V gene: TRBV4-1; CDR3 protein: CASSQTMGDQPQHF; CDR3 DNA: TGCGCCAGCAGCCAGACTATGGGGGATCAGCCCCAGCATTTT
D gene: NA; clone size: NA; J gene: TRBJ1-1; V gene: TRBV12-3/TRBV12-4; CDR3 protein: CASSRRENTEAFF; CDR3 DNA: TGTGCCAGCAGCCGGCGAGAGAACACTGAAGCTTTCTTT
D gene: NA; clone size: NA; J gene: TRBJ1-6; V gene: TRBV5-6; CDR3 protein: CASSFFWVHSPLHF; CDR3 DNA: TGTGCCAGCAGCTTTTTCTGGGTCCATTCACCCCTCCACTTT
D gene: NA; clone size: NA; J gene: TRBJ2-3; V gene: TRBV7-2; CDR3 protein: CASSPRPLASTDTQYF; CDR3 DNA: TGTGCCAGCAGCCCAAGACCCCTAGCGAGCACAGATACGCAGTATTTT
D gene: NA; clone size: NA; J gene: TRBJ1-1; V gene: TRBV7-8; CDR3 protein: CASSLLGRQNTEAFF; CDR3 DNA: TGTGCCAGCAGCTTACTGGGACGCCAGAACACTGAAGCTTTCTTT
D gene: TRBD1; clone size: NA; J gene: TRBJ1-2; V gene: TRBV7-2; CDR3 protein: CASSLVTGGNYGYTF; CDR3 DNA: TGTGCCAGCAGCTTAGTGACAGGGGGGAACTATGGCTACACCTTC
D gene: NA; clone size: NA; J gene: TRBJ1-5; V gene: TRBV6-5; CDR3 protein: CASRHGGIGQPQHF; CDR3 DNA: TGTGCCAGCAGACACGGGGGTATTGGGCAGCCCCAGCATTTT
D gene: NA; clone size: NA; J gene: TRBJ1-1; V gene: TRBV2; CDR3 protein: CASSEERAAEAFF; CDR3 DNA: TGTGCCAGCAGTGAAGAACGGGCGGCTGAAGCTTTCTTT
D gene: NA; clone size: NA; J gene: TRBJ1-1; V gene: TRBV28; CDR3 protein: CASSLRYTEAFF; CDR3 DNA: TGTGCCAGCAGTTTACGGTACACTGAAGCTTTCTTT
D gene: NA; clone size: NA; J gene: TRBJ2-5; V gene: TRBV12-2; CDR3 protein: CARLTSGRRQETQYF; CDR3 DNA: TGTGCTCGGCTCACTAGCGGGAGGAGACAAGAGACCCAGTACTTC
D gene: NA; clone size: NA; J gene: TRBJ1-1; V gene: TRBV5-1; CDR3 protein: CASSFGEGTEAFF; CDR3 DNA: TGCGCCAGCAGCTTCGGGGAGGGCACTGAAGCTTTCTTT
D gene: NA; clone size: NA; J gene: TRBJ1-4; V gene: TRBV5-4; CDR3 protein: CASSFWTAGQLFF; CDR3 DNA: TGTGCCAGCAGCTTCTGGACGGCGGGCCAACTGTTTTTT
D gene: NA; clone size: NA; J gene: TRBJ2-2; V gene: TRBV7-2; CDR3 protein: CASSSLVGTNTGELFF; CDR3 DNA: TGTGCCAGCAGCTCCCTTGTCGGGACAAACACCGGGGAGCTGTTTTTT
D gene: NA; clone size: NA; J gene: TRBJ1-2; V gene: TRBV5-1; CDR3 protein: CASSLGLGYTF; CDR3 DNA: TGCGCCAGCAGTTTGGGTTTGGGCTACACCTTC
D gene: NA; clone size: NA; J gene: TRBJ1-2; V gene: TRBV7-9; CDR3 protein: CASSETVNYGYTF; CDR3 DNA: TGTGCCAGCAGTGAAACAGTTAACTATGGCTACACCTTC
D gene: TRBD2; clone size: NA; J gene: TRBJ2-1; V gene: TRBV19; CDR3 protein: CASSARIGTSGSRNEQFF; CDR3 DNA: TGTGCCAGTAGTGCTCGAATTGGGACTAGCGGGAGCCGCAATGAGCAGTTCTTC
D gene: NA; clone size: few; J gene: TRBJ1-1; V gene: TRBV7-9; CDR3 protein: CASSSAGNTEAFF; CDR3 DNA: TGTGCCAGCAGCTCTGCCGGTAACACTGAAGCTTTCTTT
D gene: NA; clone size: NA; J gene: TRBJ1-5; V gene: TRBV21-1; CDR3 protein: CASPGKVEVYSNQPQHF; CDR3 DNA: TGTGCCAGCCCGGGGAAAGTAGAGGTATATAGCAATCAGCCCCAGCATTTT
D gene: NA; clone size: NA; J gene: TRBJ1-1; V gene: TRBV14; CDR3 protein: CASSRGTFLPGTEAFF; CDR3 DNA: TGTGCCAGCAGCCGGGGGACCTTTTTACCCGGGACTGAAGCTTTCTTT
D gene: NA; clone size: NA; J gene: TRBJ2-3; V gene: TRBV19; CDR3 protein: CASSWDDTQYF; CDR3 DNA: TGTGCCAGTAGTTGGGATGATACGCAGTATTTT
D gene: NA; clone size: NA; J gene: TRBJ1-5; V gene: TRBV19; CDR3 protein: CASGREHYSNQPQHF; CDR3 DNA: TGTGCCAGTGGAAGGGAGCACTATAGCAATCAGCCCCAGCATTTT
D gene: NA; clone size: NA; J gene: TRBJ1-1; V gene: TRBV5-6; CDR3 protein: CASRAGFYTEAFF; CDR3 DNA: TGTGCCAGCAGGGCAGGGTTCTACACTGAAGCTTTCTTT
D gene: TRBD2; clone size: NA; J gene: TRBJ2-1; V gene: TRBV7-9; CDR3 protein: CASSIRALAGVASRFF; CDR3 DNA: TGTGCCAGCAGCATACGCGCGCTAGCGGGAGTAGCCTCTCGGTTCTTC
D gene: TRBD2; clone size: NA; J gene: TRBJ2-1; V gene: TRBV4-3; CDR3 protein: CASSQDLLAYNEQFF; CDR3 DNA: TGCGCCAGCAGCCAAGATTTACTAGCGTACAATGAGCAGTTCTTC
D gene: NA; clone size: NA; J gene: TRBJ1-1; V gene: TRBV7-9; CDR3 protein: CASSPARRANTEAFF; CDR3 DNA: TGTGCCAGCAGCCCCGCCCGCAGGGCGAACACTGAAGCTTTCTTT
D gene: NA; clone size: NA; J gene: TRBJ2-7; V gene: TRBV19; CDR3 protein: CASTNMEFEQYF; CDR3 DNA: TGTGCCAGTACCAATATGGAGTTCGAGCAGTACTTC
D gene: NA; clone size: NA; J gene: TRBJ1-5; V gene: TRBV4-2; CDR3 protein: CASSQEWGQPQHF; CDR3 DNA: TGTGCCAGCAGCCAAGAATGGGGTCAGCCCCAGCATTTT
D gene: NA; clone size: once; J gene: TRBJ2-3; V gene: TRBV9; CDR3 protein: CASSPGGRRTDTQYF; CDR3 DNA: TGTGCCAGCAGCCCAGGGGGGAGACGGACAGATACGCAGTATTTT
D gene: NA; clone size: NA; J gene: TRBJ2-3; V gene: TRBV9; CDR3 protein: CASSVWEAGTDTQYF; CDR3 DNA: TGTGCCAGCAGCGTATGGGAGGCCGGCACAGATACGCAGTATTTT
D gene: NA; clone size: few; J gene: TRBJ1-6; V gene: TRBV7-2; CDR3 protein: CASSNTGGARSPLHF; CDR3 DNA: TGTGCCAGCAGCAACACCGGTGGGGCAAGGTCACCCCTCCACTTT
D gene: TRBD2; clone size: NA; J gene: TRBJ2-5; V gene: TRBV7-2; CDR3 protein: CASSFNGLAGDSYQETQYF; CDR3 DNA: TGTGCCAGCAGCTTCAACGGACTAGCGGGAGATTCGTACCAAGAGACCCAGTACTTC
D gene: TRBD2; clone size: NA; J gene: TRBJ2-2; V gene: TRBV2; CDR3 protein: CASSGTRSAGELFF; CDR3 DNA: TGTGCCAGCAGCGGGACTAGGTCGGCCGGGGAGCTGTTTTTT
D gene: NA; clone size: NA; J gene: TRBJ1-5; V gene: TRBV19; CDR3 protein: CASSLELTSPSGSNQPQHF; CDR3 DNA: TGTGCCAGTAGTCTAGAATTGACATCTCCGTCGGGTAGCAATCAGCCCCAGCATTTT
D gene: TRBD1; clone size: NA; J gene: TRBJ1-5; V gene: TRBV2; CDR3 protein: CASSPTGADQPQHF; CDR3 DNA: TGTGCCAGCAGCCCAACAGGGGCCGATCAGCCCCAGCATTTT
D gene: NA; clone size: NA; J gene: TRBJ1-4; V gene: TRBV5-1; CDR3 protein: CASSAGTNEKLFF; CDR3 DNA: TGCGCCAGCAGCGCAGGGACTAATGAAAAACTGTTTTTT
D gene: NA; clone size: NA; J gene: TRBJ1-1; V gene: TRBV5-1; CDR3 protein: CASSRQGLAEAFF; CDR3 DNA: TGCGCCAGCAGCCGCCAGGGCCTGGCGGAAGCTTTCTTT
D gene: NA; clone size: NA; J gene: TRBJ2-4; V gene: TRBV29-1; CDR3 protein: CSVEMVAKNIQYF; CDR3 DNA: TGCAGCGTTGAAATGGTAGCCAAAAACATTCAGTACTTC
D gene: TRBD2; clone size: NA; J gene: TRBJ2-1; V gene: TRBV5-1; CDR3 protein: CASSLVGGYNEQFF; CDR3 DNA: TGCGCCAGCAGCTTAGTGGGAGGGTACAATGAGCAGTTCTTC
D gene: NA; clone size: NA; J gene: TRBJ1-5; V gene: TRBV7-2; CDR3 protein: CASSLGSAGASNQPQHF; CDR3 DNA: TGTGCCAGCAGCTTAGGGTCGGCCGGGGCAAGCAATCAGCCCCAGCATTTT
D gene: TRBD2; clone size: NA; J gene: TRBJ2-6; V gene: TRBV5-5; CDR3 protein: CASSFGGGTGANVLTF; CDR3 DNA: TGTGCCAGCAGCTTCGGGGGGGGAACTGGGGCCAACGTCCTGACTTTC
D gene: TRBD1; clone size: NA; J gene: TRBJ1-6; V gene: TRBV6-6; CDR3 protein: CASTPRQGSYNSPLHF; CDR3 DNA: TGTGCCAGCACCCCCAGACAGGGGTCCTATAATTCACCCCTCCACTTT
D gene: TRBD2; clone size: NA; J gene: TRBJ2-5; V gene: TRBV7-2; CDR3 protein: CASSGMEGGRETQYF; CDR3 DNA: TGTGCCAGCAGCGGCATGGAGGGAGGGAGAGAGACCCAGTACTTC
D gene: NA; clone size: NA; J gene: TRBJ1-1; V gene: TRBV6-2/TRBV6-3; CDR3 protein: CASSGGLGVNTEAFF; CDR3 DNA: TGTGCCAGCAGTGGGGGACTTGGGGTGAACACTGAAGCTTTCTTT
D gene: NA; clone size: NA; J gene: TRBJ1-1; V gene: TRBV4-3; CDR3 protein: CASSHQLVTEAFF; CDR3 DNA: TGCGCCAGCAGCCACCAGTTAGTCACTGAAGCTTTCTTT
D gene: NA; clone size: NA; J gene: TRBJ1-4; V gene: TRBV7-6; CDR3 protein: CASSLDPGYGGKLFF; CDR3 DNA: TGTGCCAGCAGCTTAGATCCCGGATACGGCGGAAAACTGTTTTTT
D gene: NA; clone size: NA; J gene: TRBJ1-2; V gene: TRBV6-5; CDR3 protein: CASSRVPNYGYTF; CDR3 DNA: TGTGCCAGCAGTCGGGTTCCTAACTATGGCTACACCTTC
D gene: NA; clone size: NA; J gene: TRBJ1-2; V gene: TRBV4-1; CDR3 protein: CASSQDPVWGREGYTF; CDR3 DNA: TGCGCCAGCAGCCAAGATCCCGTGTGGGGGAGGGAGGGCTACACCTTC
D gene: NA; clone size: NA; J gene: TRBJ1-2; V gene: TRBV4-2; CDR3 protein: CASSQVSERNYGYTF; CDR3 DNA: TGTGCCAGCAGCCAAGTCTCAGAAAGAAACTATGGCTACACCTTC
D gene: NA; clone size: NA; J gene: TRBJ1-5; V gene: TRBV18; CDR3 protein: CASSPSSDPAVQPQHF; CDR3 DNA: TGTGCCAGCTCACCTTCATCGGACCCGGCCGTGCAGCCCCAGCATTTT